This T cell receptor (beta chain) was retrieved from a study of cytomegalovirus exposure and HLA in healthy donors. At the level of the study: Drawn from HLA-typed donors, 65 million to 100 million unique TCRs were held in an early data release. Study results and limitations: Rarity held for most TCR sequences, but there were some public TCRs that occurred in many donors. One later analysis reportedly identified an Asian-associated ancestry cluster that showed fewer N-insertions than the approximately 710-donor mean. There were 160 or so TCR beta chains listed as cytomegalovirus-associated.

A multiplex PCR was run with 60 Vbeta primers and 13 Jbeta primers. The method was immunoSEQ multiplex PCR; TCRdb's version includes in-frame clones alone and lacks a portion of them. The sample carries about 96,000 clones, roughly 74% recorded once. For this clone: Antigen unknown.

With V trimmed by 5 bases and J by 3 bases, 8 bases remained unmatched. This CDR3 is built from 15 residues. Germline V CDR1 and CDR2: SGHAT, FQNNGV. The clonotype originates from a woman between 70 and 85 years old in good health and CMV-seropositive. V usage is TRBV11-2 and J usage is TRBJ2-7; 9 bases are a match to TRBD2. Specimen: PBMCs. The CDR3 nucleotides read TGTGCCAGCAGCCCGACGACTAGCGGACGCTACGAGCAGTACTTC. This sequence encodes CASSPTTSGRYEQYF.